These 25 T cell receptor beta chains were all obtained from the same sample, sequenced in a study of blood T cell repertoires in COVID-19. The method was immunoSEQ multiplex PCR; TCRdb's version includes in-frame clones alone and lacks a portion of them. Among about 38,000 clones, roughly 80% were seen once, and the ten largest hold 1.5% to 2%. The sample consisted of peripheral blood. The receptors derive from a man aged 55-75 years with COVID-19, enrolled during active disease.

The chain joins TRBV5-6 to TRBJ2-1, with D perhaps TRBD1 (6 bases). This CDR3 has 15 amino acids. V gave up 2 bases and J gave up 3 bases, with 12 bases separating them. In germline, CDR1 is SGHDT, CDR2 YYEEEE. The CDR3 sequence is CASSLRDRSYNEQFF. CDR3 nucleotides: TGTGCCAGCAGCTTACGAGACAGGAGCTACAATGAGCAGTTCTTC.

The gene calls are TRBV28 and TRBJ1-2; D unclear. Germline assignment: CDR1 MDHEN and CDR2 SYDVKM. This CDR3 spans 12 amino acids. V lost 5 bases and J lost 8, with 12 bases in between. In DNA form, the CDR3 reads TGTGCCAGCAGTCCACACAGTGGCGGCTACACCTTC. Amino acid sequence: CASSPHSGGYTF.

This chain connects TRBV4-2 to TRBJ1-4; 7 nucleotides match TRBD1. The CDR3 is 17 residues long. Germline-derived CDR1 and CDR2 are LGHNA and YNFKEQ. V shed 0 bases and J 3 bases; nucleotides not matched to a gene: 7. The CDR3 nucleotides read TGTGCCAGCAGCCAAGACGATACAGGGGCCTCTAATGAAAAACTGTTTTTT. Translated: CASSQDDTGASNEKLFF.

The chain employs TRBV10-3 and TRBJ1-4; perhaps TRBD1 as D (5 bases). Trimming left V 5 bases short and J 8 bases short, with 9 bases between. Germline V gene data show CDR1 as ENHRY and CDR2 as SYGVKD. This CDR3 is 12 amino acids long. The CDR3 loop reads CAISPGKEKLFF. The CDR3 bases are TGTGCCATCAGTCCAGGGAAGGAAAAACTGTTTTTT.

J is TRBJ2-7 and V is TRBV3-1 (or the pseudogene TRBV3-2), with 9 nucleotides matching TRBD2. This CDR3 is 16 amino acids long. Germline V CDR1 and CDR2: LGHDT, YNNKEL (reference sequence). Trimming cost V 3 bases and J 6 bases; bases outside gene matches: 12. The CDR3: CASSQNTGSGRGEQYF. The CDR3 nucleotides are TGTGCCAGCAGCCAGAACACGGGTAGCGGGAGAGGCGAGCAGTACTTC.

Comments on this clone: The same CDR3 is also encoded by other DNA sequences in this sample. The chain carries TRBV4-1 and TRBJ2-3; D perhaps matches TRBD2 (6 bases). CDR1 and CDR2 (germline): MGHRA, YSYEKL. The CDR3 loop spans 15 amino acids. V was shortened by 1 base and J by 0 bases, with 8 bases between the two germline ends. The DNA for the CDR3 is TGCGCCAGCAGCCAAGTGAGCGGGAGCACAGATACGCAGTATTTT. This sequence encodes CASSQVSGSTDTQYF.

The rearrangement joins TRBV15 to TRBJ1-4, with 7 nucleotides matching TRBD1. V was clipped by 1 base and J by 2 bases; unmatched bases: 7. The CDR3 has 17 amino acids. Germline loops: CDR1 LNHNV, CDR2 YYDKDF (reference sequence). CDR3 in amino acids: CATSRGTTGRTNEKLFF. The CDR3 region has the DNA TGTGCCACCAGCAGAGGAACGACAGGGAGGACTAATGAAAAACTGTTTTTT.

This clone was observed a few times. CDR3 amino acids: CASSGDWGLFF. As DNA, the CDR3 is TGTGCCAGCAGCGGGGACTGGGGGCTGTTTTTT. The rearrangement links TRBV5-5 to TRBJ2-2; possibly TRBD2 for D (6 bases). Germline assignment: CDR1 SGHKS and CDR2 YYEKEE (reference sequence). V was trimmed by 4 bases and J by 13 bases, leaving 11 bases between them. The CDR3 sequence is 11 residues long.

The CDR3 nucleotides read TGTGCCAGGGCGACAGGGAGTTCCGGAAACACCATATATTTT. Amino acids: CARATGSSGNTIYF. The chain carries TRBV7-9 and TRBJ1-3, with TRBD1 matching over 7 bases. The CDR3 extends over 14 amino acids. J gave up 4 bases and V 9 bases, and 9 bases lay outside the gene matches. The V gene's germline CDR1 is SEHNR and CDR2 FQNEAQ (reference sequence).

The chain links TRBV7-9 to TRBJ1-5, with unresolved D. This CDR3 is built from 15 residues. Trimming took off 4 bases at V and 1 base at J, with 11 bases between the two ends. The germline CDR1 and CDR2 sequences are SEHNR and FQNEAQ (reference sequence). CDR3 residues: CASSYSAGSNQPQHF. For the CDR3, the DNA is TGTGCCAGCAGCTATAGTGCGGGAAGCAATCAGCCCCAGCATTTT.

The chain links TRBV28 to TRBJ2-6, with D hard to call. CDR3 length: 13 residues. The germline CDR1 and CDR2 sequences are MDHEN and SYDVKM. Trimming cost V 10 bases and J 0 bases, with 7 bases left between them. CDR3 sequence (DNA): TGTGCCACCCTGTACTCTGGGGCCAACGTCCTGACTTTC. It codes for CATLYSGANVLTF.

The chain links TRBV7-3 to TRBJ2-3; D might be TRBD2 (6 bases). This CDR3 has 13 residues. The germline V gene has CDR1 SGHTA and CDR2 FQGTGA. V shed 3 bases and J shed 2 bases, with 6 bases lying between them. In DNA, the CDR3 is TGTGCCAGCAGCTTGGACTACACAGATACGCAGTATTTT. Its translation is CASSLDYTDTQYF.

The count of this clone is one. The V gene is TRBV7-9, the J gene TRBJ1-1; D is ambiguous. The CDR3 runs to 14 residues. V was pared by 4 bases and J by 6 bases, with 15 bases between. Germline V CDR1 and CDR2: SEHNR, FQNEAQ (reference sequence). As DNA, the CDR3 is TGTGCCAGCAGCTCCCTCTCCTCGCGTGCTGAAGCTTTCTTT. Its translation: CASSSLSSRAEAFF.

The J gene is TRBJ2-3, the V gene TRBV5-4, with D maybe TRBD1 (6 bases). The CDR3 spans 15 residues. Between the trimmed V and J ends, which lost 2 bases and 2 bases, there was a span of 12 bases. From germline, CDR1 is SGHNT and CDR2 YYREEE (reference sequence). The CDR3 DNA follows: TGTGCCAGCAGCTTAACGGGACACACCACAGATACGCAGTATTTT. Translating it yields CASSLTGHTTDTQYF.

This chain connects TRBV9 to TRBJ2-7, with 10 bases that match TRBD1. This CDR3 region has 14 residues. Germline-derived CDR1 and CDR2 are SGDLS and YYNGEE. V lost 4 bases and J lost 4; bases outside the gene matches: 5. The CDR3 bases are TGTGCCAGCAGCCCCGGGACAGGGGCGTACGAGCAGTACTTC. Its protein product is CASSPGTGAYEQYF.

The chain combines TRBV5-1 with TRBJ1-2; the match to TRBD1 covers 9 bases. This CDR3 spans 15 amino acids. J lost 5 bases, V lost 4 bases, and 9 bases had no gene match. Germline CDR1 is SGHRS and CDR2 is YFSETQ. The CDR3 loop reads CASSIQQGAGYGYTF. CDR3 sequence (DNA): TGCGCCAGCAGCATCCAACAGGGGGCAGGGTATGGCTACACCTTC.

V gene TRBV28 combines with J gene TRBJ2-7; TRBD1 agrees at 8 bases. There are 14 residues in the CDR3. J gave up 3 bases and V 6 bases, and 7 bases lay outside the gene matches. The V gene's germline CDR1 is MDHEN and CDR2 SYDVKM. The CDR3 sequence is CASSPTGVHYEQYF. The CDR3 bases are TGTGCCAGCAGCCCGACAGGGGTCCACTACGAGCAGTACTTC.

The chain is built from TRBV6-5 and TRBJ2-7; D may be TRBD1 (7 bases). The CDR3 loop spans 14 amino acids. Between the trimmed V and J ends, which lost 5 bases and 3 bases, there was a span of 14 bases. Germline CDR1 and CDR2: MNHEY and SVGAGI. The CDR3 DNA reads TGTGCCAGCAGTCCTTCAGGGGGGAACTACGAGCAGTACTTC. This translates into CASSPSGGNYEQYF.

This clone was picked up one time. This CDR3 is CASSESGGFGNTIYF. The CDR3 DNA is TGCGCCAGCAGTGAGTCCGGGGGATTTGGAAACACCATATATTTT. The chain combines TRBV10-1 with TRBJ1-3; a possible D gene is TRBD1 (5 bases). With 0 bases removed from V and 3 bases from J, the gap between germline ends came to 9 bases. Germline-derived CDR1 and CDR2 are WNHNN and SYGVQD (reference sequence). The CDR3 extends over 15 amino acids.

This clone was detected only a few times. The chain recombines TRBV11-2 with TRBJ1-1; a possible D gene is TRBD1 (5 bases). The CDR3 extends over 15 amino acids. The ends were cut back, 2 bases at V and 4 bases at J, with 14 bases in the middle. Germline CDR1 reads SGHAT; CDR2 reads FQNNGV. The CDR3 here is CASSLQGSKGTEAFF. The CDR3, as DNA: TGTGCCAGCAGCTTACAGGGAAGTAAAGGCACTGAAGCTTTCTTT.

V is TRBV7-3 and J is TRBJ2-5; 7 nucleotides agree with TRBD2. Germline CDR1 and CDR2: SGHTA and FQGTGA. J gave up 5 bases and V 2 bases, and 8 bases lay outside the gene matches. CDR3 length: 15 amino acids. CDR3 sequence: CASSLVGGSRETQYF. CDR3 DNA sequence: TGTGCCAGCAGCTTAGTCGGCGGGAGCAGGGAGACCCAGTACTTC.

The chain joins TRBV9 to TRBJ1-2; TRBD1 might be the D (5 bases). Trimming stripped 4 bases from V and 1 base from J, with 17 bases between. Germline V lookup: CDR1 SGDLS, CDR2 YYNGEE. CDR3 size: 16 residues. The CDR3 loop reads CASSPSKGTFNYGYTF. As DNA, the CDR3 is TGTGCCAGCAGCCCCTCAAAGGGGACTTTTAACTATGGCTACACCTTC.

J is TRBJ2-5 and V is TRBV18, with 8 bases aligning to TRBD2. There are 15 residues in the CDR3. After removal of 2 bases from V and 5 bases from J, the junction contained 7 bases not matched to a gene. Germline CDR1 is KGHSH and CDR2 is LQKENI. In DNA form, the CDR3 reads TGTGCCAGCTCACCATTAGCGGGAACCGGGGAGACCCAGTACTTC. This sequence encodes CASSPLAGTGETQYF.

This chain connects TRBV4-2 to TRBJ2-2; 9 nucleotides line up with TRBD2. This CDR3 spans 14 amino acids. Germline V gene sequence: CDR1 LGHNA, CDR2 YNFKEQ. Germline trimming cut 7 bases from V and 7 bases from J; bases unmatched to any gene: 7. The CDR3 region is CASTREGRGGELFF. The DNA for the CDR3 is TGTGCCAGCACGCGGGAGGGCCGCGGCGGGGAGCTGTTTTTT.

V gene TRBV5-4 combines with J gene TRBJ1-2; 10 bases fit TRBD1. This CDR3 contains 14 residues. Trimming at V came to 4 bases and at J to 5 bases, leaving 5 bases not matched to a gene. Germline V lookup: CDR1 SGHNT, CDR2 YYREEE (reference sequence). The DNA of the CDR3 is TGTGCCAGCAGCACACGGACAGGGGGGTATGGCTACACCTTC. This codes for CASSTRTGGYGYTF.